The clone carrying this T cell receptor (beta chain) was observed at least ten times. Profiling of TCR beta VDJ combinations and CDR3 sequences used genomic DNA as template. TCRdb used MiXCR to reprocess the reads, holding one entry per CDR3 protein. Of approximately 380,000 distinct CDR3 sequences in the sample, under 80% were seen once. The data derive from a study of CD8+CD57+ T cells in acquired aplastic anemia. This CDR3 region has 14 residues. Per the germline V gene, CDR1 is SGHDT and CDR2 is YYEEEE. Trimming pared 4 bases from V and 7 bases from J, leaving 15 bases between. This TCR was sampled from a human donor in good health, serving as a control. The sequenced sample consisted of sorted CD4+, CD8+, or CD8+CD57+ T cells (not recorded which) from PBMCs. This rearrangement joins TRBV5-6 to TRBJ1-5; possibly TRBD1 for D (5 bases). CDR3 sequence (DNA): TGTGCCAGCAGCACACTATGGGGGGACCAGCCCCAGCATTTT. This sequence encodes CASSTLWGDQPQHF.